This entry lists 25 T cell receptor beta chains sequenced from one sample in a study of identical twins. Via MiXCR, TCRdb re-called the 5' RACE reads, giving one row per CDR3 protein. The table lists around 690,000 distinct CDR3 sequences, around 20% of them singletons, with 4% to 5.5% in the top ten. These sequences were also reported in another study, on T cells expressing NK-cell markers.

The sequenced sample was PBMCs. Receptors were obtained from a woman under 30 in good health.

The chain carries TRBV7-3 and TRBJ2-5, with 8 bases lining up with TRBD1. The trim removed 5 bases at V and 3 bases at J, leaving 5 bases unmatched. Looked up from germline, CDR1 is SGHTA and CDR2 is FQGTGA. The CDR3 has 14 amino acids. Here the CDR3 reads CASSAPGQEETQYF. The CDR3 nucleotides are TGTGCCAGCAGCGCACCGGGACAGGAAGAGACCCAGTACTTC. Drawing the rest from reference TRBV7-3 and TRBJ2-5, the complete variable domain is GAGVSQTPSNKVTEKGKYVELRCDPISGHTALYWYRQSLGQGPEFLIYFQGTGAADDSGLPNDRFFAVRPEGSVSTLKIQRTERGDSAVYLCASSAPGQEETQYFGPGTRLLVL.

CDR3 DNA sequence: TGCAGTGCTAGAGATCTCTCGGGGTGGCAAGGCCAGCCCCAGCATTTT. Residues: CSARDLSGWQGQPQHF. The chain uses TRBV20-1 and TRBJ1-5, with D unresolved. The CDR3 length is 16 residues. The germline V and J ends were trimmed by 0 bases and 7 bases, with 19 bases remaining between them. The germline gives CDR1 DFQATT, CDR2 SNEGSKA (reference sequence).

J is TRBJ1-2 and V is TRBV11-2; 9 bases agree with TRBD1. The CDR3 has 14 residues. V was clipped by 5 bases and J by 6 bases; unmatched bases: 7. Germline V gives CDR1 SGHAT, CDR2 FQNNGV. CDR3 nucleotides: TGTGCCAGCAGCCATACCGGGACAGGGAATGGCTACACCTTC. Amino acid sequence: CASSHTGTGNGYTF.

This clonotype was found many times. The chain carries TRBV3-1 and TRBJ2-7; no clear D. This CDR3 is 15 amino acids long. V was shortened by 3 bases and J by 0 bases, with 12 bases between the two germline ends. Looked up from germline, CDR1 is LGHDT and CDR2 is YNNKEL (reference sequence). Here the CDR3 reads CASSQVYTSSYEQYF. CDR3 bases: TGTGCCAGCAGCCAGGTGTACACCTCCTCCTACGAGCAGTACTTC.

The table lists this clonotype with many counts. The CDR3 reads CASSHRSSATYEQYF. The CDR3, as DNA: TGTGCCAGCAGCCACCGTTCTAGCGCGACCTACGAGCAGTACTTC. The J gene is TRBJ2-7, the V gene TRBV3-1; perhaps TRBD2 as D (6 bases). The CDR3 is made up of 15 amino acids. Trimming pared 3 bases from V and 2 bases from J, leaving 14 bases between. The germline V gene encodes CDR1 LGHDT and CDR2 YNNKEL (reference sequence).

This clonotype came up a few times. The chain employs TRBV5-5 and TRBJ2-7, with 9 bases matching TRBD2. The CDR3 runs to 14 residues. Trimming removed 4 bases from V and 6 bases from J; junction bases left unmatched: 8. From germline, CDR1 is SGHKS and CDR2 YYEKEE (reference sequence). The DNA for the CDR3 is TGTGCCAGCAGCCGACTCGGGCGGGAGGGCGAGCAGTACTTC. Protein: CASSRLGREGEQYF.

V and J are TRBV5-1 and TRBJ2-7; 10 positions agree with TRBD2. Per the germline V gene, CDR1 is SGHRS and CDR2 is YFSETQ. This CDR3 region has 16 residues. Trimming at V came to 0 bases and at J to 1 base, leaving 4 bases not matched to a gene. CDR3: CASSLATSGASYEQYF. CDR3 nucleotide sequence: TGCGCCAGCAGCTTGGCAACTAGCGGGGCGTCCTACGAGCAGTACTTC.

This clonotype was detected only a few times. The V and J genes are TRBV15 and TRBJ1-2; TRBD1 agrees at 9 bases. From germline, CDR1 is LNHNV and CDR2 YYDKDF (reference sequence). The CDR3 sequence is 16 residues long. The trim removed 5 bases at V and 4 bases at J, leaving 11 bases unmatched. The CDR3 loop is CATSFMGTGSIYGYTF. In nucleotides, the CDR3 is TGTGCCACCAGCTTTATGGGGACAGGGTCTATCTATGGCTACACCTTC.

The chain has TRBV13 and TRBJ2-5, with unresolved D. There are 14 residues in the CDR3. Germline V gene sequence: CDR1 PRHDT, CDR2 FYEKMQ (reference sequence). V was pared by 5 bases and J by 1 base, with 11 bases between. DNA of the CDR3: TGTGCCAGCAGCCGCTCTGGGCCCCAAGAGACCCAGTACTTC. Translated, it gives CASSRSGPQETQYF.

This clonotype was picked up a small number of times. This chain links TRBV12-3 or TRBV12-4 with TRBJ2-3; perhaps TRBD1 as D (6 bases). This CDR3 has 16 amino acids. V dropped 5 bases and J dropped 3 bases, with 18 bases sitting between them. The CDR3 DNA reads TGTGCCAGCAGTCGACCCTACAGGGAGACAACAGATACGCAGTATTTT. Protein sequence: CASSRPYRETTDTQYF.

This clonotype was seen a handful of times. The CDR3 bases are TGTGCCATCAGTGAGGGACAGGCCCCTAGCACAGATACGCAGTATTTT. This codes for CAISEGQAPSTDTQYF. The J gene is TRBJ2-3, the V gene TRBV10-3; 7 nucleotides agree with TRBD1. In germline, CDR1 is ENHRY, CDR2 SYGVKD. This CDR3 has 16 residues. Trimming cost V 2 bases and J 0 bases; bases outside gene matches: 5.

CDR3 protein: CATSDNGQGVYHNEQFF. CDR3 coding DNA: TGTGCCACCAGTGATAATGGACAGGGTGTCTACCACAATGAGCAGTTCTTC. This chain links TRBV24-1 with TRBJ2-1; 8 bases line up with TRBD1. There are 17 residues in the CDR3. Trimming cost V 3 bases and J 5 bases; bases outside gene matches: 11. Per germline, CDR1 KGHDR and CDR2 SFDVKD.

This clonotype was detected a few times. The J gene is TRBJ2-3, the V gene TRBV5-6, with TRBD1 identical over 11 bases. V trimming: 3 bases; J trimming: 3 bases; junction bases outside the gene matches: 6. The length of the CDR3 is 16 residues. Germline lookup yields CDR1 SGHDT and CDR2 YYEEEE. The CDR3, as DNA: TGTGCCAGCAGCTATGCCGGGACAGGGGGTACAGATACGCAGTATTTT. Amino acids: CASSYAGTGGTDTQYF. Full variable domain (remainder filled in from reference TRBV5-6 and TRBJ2-3): DAGVTQSPTHLIKTRGQQVTLRCSPKSGHDTVSWYQQALGQGPQFIFQYYEEEERQRGNFPDRFSGHQFPNYSSELNVNALLLGDSALYLCASSYAGTGGTDTQYFGPGTRLTVL.

The V and J genes are TRBV10-3 and TRBJ2-2; D remains ambiguous. Trimming shortened V by 4 bases and J by 7 bases, and 7 bases separated the two germline ends. The CDR3 has 12 residues. Germline CDR1 and CDR2: ENHRY and SYGVKD. CDR3 protein: CAISATRGELFF. The DNA for the CDR3 is TGTGCCATCAGTGCTACCCGCGGGGAGCTGTTTTTT.

The chain uses TRBV6-5 and TRBJ2-1; perhaps TRBD2 as D (5 bases). CDR1 MNHEY and CDR2 SVGAGI come from the germline V gene. The CDR3 is 15 amino acids. Trimming left V 6 bases short and J 8 bases short, with 20 bases between. The CDR3 region has the DNA TGTGCCAGCAGCTTCCTCCCGGGAACGTATGATGAGCAGTTCTTC. Residues: CASSFLPGTYDEQFF.

This clonotype occurred a few times. The chain is built from TRBV20-1 and TRBJ2-5, with D possibly being TRBD1 or TRBD2 (5 bases each). Germline V gives CDR1 DFQATT, CDR2 SNEGSKA (reference sequence). Trimming cost V 8 bases and J 1 base, with 14 bases left between them. There are 13 residues in the CDR3. CDR3 DNA: TGCAGTTCAACCGGGACGACCCAAGAGACCCAGTACTTC. Translating gives CSSTGTTQETQYF.

This clonotype was seen ten or more times. The chain joins TRBV6-1 to TRBJ2-3, with 8 bases matching TRBD2. The germline V gene has CDR1 MNHNS and CDR2 SASEGT. CDR3 length: 15 amino acids. The V gene end was trimmed by 3 bases and the J gene end by 0 bases; junction bases not matched to a gene: 2. Here the CDR3 reads CASSETSASTDTQYF. CDR3 coding DNA: TGTGCCAGCAGTGAGACTAGCGCTAGCACAGATACGCAGTATTTT.

The CDR3 DNA is TGTGCCAGCAGTCTAGTGGGCAGGGCCAACTATGGCTACACCTTC. It codes for CASSLVGRANYGYTF. V usage is TRBV12-3 or TRBV12-4 and J usage is TRBJ1-2; D possibly corresponds to TRBD1 (5 bases). V was pared by 5 bases and J by 2 bases, with 15 bases between. This CDR3 contains 15 residues.

This clonotype showed up just a few times. V gene TRBV12-3 or TRBV12-4 combines with J gene TRBJ2-7; TRBD2 is a possible D gene (6 bases). The CDR3 runs 14 residues. Trimming cost V 3 bases and J 5 bases, with 14 bases left between them. DNA of the CDR3: TGTGCCAGCAGTTTGGGTGGAGGGGTCCACGAGCAGTACTTC. It is translated as CASSLGGGVHEQYF.

J is TRBJ1-2 and V is TRBV12-3 or TRBV12-4; TRBD1 matches at 7 bases. This CDR3 is built from 14 residues. V was clipped by 5 bases and J by 3 bases; unmatched bases: 6. Here the CDR3 reads CASSETGRYYGYTF. Here the CDR3 DNA reads TGTGCCAGCAGTGAGACAGGGCGATACTATGGCTACACCTTC.

The genes are TRBV27 and TRBJ1-1; no reliable D call. V was clipped by 8 bases and J by 6 bases, with 16 bases between them. CDR3 length: 13 amino acids. The germline gives CDR1 MNHEY, CDR2 SMNVEV (reference sequence). Here the CDR3 reads CASPLPTPSEAFF. The CDR3 DNA sequence: TGTGCCAGCCCGCTACCGACCCCCTCTGAAGCTTTCTTT.

The chain uses TRBV6-1 and TRBJ2-1, with 11 nucleotides matching TRBD2. Germline V gene lookup returns CDR1 MNHNS and CDR2 SASEGT. J lost 2 bases, V lost 6 bases, and 3 bases had no gene match. The CDR3 consists of 15 residues. CDR3 protein: CASRLAGVAYNEQFF. CDR3 coding DNA: TGTGCCAGCAGACTAGCGGGGGTTGCCTACAATGAGCAGTTCTTC.

This clonotype was seen only a few times. This chain connects TRBV12-3 or TRBV12-4 to TRBJ2-1, with 12 bases fitting TRBD2. This CDR3 is built from 17 residues. The junction had 11 bases not matched to a gene; V was cut back by 3 bases and J by 8 bases. The CDR3 bases are TGTGCCAGCAGTTTCGTCCTAGCGGGAGGGGTTAAGGATGAGCAGTTCTTC. Translated, it gives CASSFVLAGGVKDEQFF.

The chain has TRBV9 and TRBJ2-3; D perhaps matches TRBD2 (5 bases). Germline CDR1 and CDR2: SGDLS and YYNGEE. The CDR3 has 15 residues. V shed 3 bases and J shed 2 bases, with 13 bases lying between them. In nucleotides, the CDR3 is TGTGCCAGCAGCGACCCAGGACTCCCCACAGATACGCAGTATTTT. It codes for CASSDPGLPTDTQYF. Filled out from reference TRBV9 and TRBJ2-3, the complete variable domain reads DSGVTQTPKHLITATGQRVTLRCSPRSGDLSVYWYQQSLDQGLQFLIQYYNGEERAKGNILERFSAQQFPDLHSELNLSSLELGDSALYFCASSDPGLPTDTQYFGPGTRLTVL.

This clonotype was seen ten or more times. This sequence joins TRBV5-5 and TRBJ1-2, with TRBD1 as a possible D gene (5 bases). The CDR3 extends over 17 amino acids. V lost 4 bases and J 6 bases, leaving 25 bases between the germline ends. Germline V gene lookup returns CDR1 SGHKS and CDR2 YYEKEE (reference sequence). CDR3: CASSPQGGDLFRNGYTF. DNA of the CDR3: TGTGCCAGCAGCCCCCAAGGTGGGGACCTATTTCGAAATGGCTACACCTTC.